This entry features one T cell receptor beta chain sequence. Its target is unknown. TCRdb keeps only in-frame clones here, not all; method: immunoSEQ multiplex PCR. Altogether roughly 66,000 clones are present, about four fifths being singletons, with the ten largest covering 3.5% to 5%. This sample was included in a study of radiotherapy plus CTLA-4 blockade in lung cancer. Study details: Overall, approximately 18% of patients showed an objective response, while over 25% attained disease control. Findings of the study overall: TCR clones of tumor origin grew in blood after radiotherapy plus ipilimumab. Early shifts in blood T cell clones, with interferon-beta, reportedly predicted response best.

In chemo-refractory metastatic non-small-cell lung cancer, patients got ipilimumab CTLA-4 blockade together with focal radiation. V lost 1 base and J lost 4; bases outside the gene matches: 0. The CDR3 runs to 14 residues. CDR1 is SEHNR and CDR2 is FQNEAQ in the germline V gene (reference sequence). The sample was peripheral blood, taken from a patient treated with radiotherapy plus ipilimumab. The sequence derives from a human donor with non-small cell lung cancer who had a partial response to radiotherapy plus ipilimumab. V and J are TRBV7-9 and TRBJ1-4, with 7 positions matching TRBD1. The CDR3 spells CASSLGDSNEKLFF. The CDR3 nucleotides read TGTGCCAGCAGCTTAGGGGACAGTAATGAAAAACTGTTTTTT.